This TCR beta chain was recorded in a study of identical twins. Each cDNA held unique molecular identifiers, and template switching gave it a universal primer site. TCRdb itself ran the 5' RACE reads through MiXCR, one entry per CDR3 protein. The table has 600,000 to 800,000 distinct CDR3 sequences, 21% seen once. The CDR3 runs 14 residues. The trim removed 7 bases at V and 6 bases at J, leaving 8 bases unmatched. CDR1 and CDR2 (germline): DFQATT, SNEGSKA (reference sequence). General study results and limits: Models underestimated out-of-frame TCR alpha sharing in monozygotic twins.

Of note for this clonotype: Its antigen is unidentified.

These data also formed part of another study, on T cells expressing NK-cell markers. From that second work: Eight donors were sequenced, of whom seven were HCMV-seropositive, while the remaining one was HCMV-seronegative.

The source of this sequence is a woman aged 18-29 years in good health. The material sequenced was PBMCs. V gene TRBV20-1 combines with J gene TRBJ2-2; 10 nucleotides match TRBD2. CDR3 region: CSVKRGGLAGELFF. As DNA, the CDR3 is TGCAGTGTTAAGCGGGGGGGACTAGCCGGGGAGCTGTTTTTT.